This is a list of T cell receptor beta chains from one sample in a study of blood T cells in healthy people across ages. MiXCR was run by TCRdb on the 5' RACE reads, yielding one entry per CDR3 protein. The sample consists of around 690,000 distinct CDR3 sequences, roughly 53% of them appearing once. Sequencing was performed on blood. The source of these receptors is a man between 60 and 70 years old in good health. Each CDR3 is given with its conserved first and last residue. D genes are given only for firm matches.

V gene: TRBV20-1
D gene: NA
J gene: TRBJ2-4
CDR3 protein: CSASGLAKNIQYF

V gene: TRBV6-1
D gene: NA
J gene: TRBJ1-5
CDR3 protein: CASSPQGVSNQPQHF

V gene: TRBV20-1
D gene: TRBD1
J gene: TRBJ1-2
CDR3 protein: CSAGGQGTENYGYTF

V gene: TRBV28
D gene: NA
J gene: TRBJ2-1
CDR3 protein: CASRGARTALEQFF

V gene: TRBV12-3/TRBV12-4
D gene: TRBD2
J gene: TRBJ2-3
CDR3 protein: CASTWGGGTDTQYF

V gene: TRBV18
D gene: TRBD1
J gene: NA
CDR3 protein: CASSSRDRVAHEQYF

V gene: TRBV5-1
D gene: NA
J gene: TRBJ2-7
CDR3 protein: CASSLGENSYEQYF

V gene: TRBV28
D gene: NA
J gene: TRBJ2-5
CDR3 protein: CASSSGQRETQYF

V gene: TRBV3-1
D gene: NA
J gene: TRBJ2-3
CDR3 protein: CASSQDLGLLPTDTQYF

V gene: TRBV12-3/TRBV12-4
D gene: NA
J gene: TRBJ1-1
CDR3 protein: CASNSAGYTEAFF

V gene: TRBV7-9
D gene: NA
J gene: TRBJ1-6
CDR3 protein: CASSRESAPLHF

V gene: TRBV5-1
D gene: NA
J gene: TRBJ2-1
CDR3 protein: CASRSTDNEQFF

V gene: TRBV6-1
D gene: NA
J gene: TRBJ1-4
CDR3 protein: CASSEAKSTNEKLFF

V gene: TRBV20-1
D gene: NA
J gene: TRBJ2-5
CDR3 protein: CSARATQGPRETQYF

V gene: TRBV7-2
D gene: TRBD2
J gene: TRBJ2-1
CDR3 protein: CASSIGGASYNEQFF

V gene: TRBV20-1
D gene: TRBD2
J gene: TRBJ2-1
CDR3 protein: CRTGTSGGNEQFF

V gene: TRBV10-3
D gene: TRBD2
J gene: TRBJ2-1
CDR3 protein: CAISYLAGMEEQFF

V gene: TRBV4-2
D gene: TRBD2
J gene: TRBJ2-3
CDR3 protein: CASSQDWVGGDTQYF

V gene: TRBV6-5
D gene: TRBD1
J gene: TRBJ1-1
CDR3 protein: CASSTRQGDTEAFF

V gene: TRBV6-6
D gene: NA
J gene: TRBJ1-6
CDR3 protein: CASSGMDQNNSPLHF

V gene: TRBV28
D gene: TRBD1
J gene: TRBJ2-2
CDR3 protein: CASSSPGDRDTGELFF

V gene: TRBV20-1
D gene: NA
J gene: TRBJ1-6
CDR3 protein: CSAGRTDSPLHF

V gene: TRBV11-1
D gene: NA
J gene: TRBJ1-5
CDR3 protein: CASSILLGQNNQPQHF

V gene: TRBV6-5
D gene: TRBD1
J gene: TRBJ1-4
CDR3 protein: CASSYLTGTGNEKLFF

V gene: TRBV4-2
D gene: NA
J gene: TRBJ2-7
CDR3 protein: CASSHSERDTQYF

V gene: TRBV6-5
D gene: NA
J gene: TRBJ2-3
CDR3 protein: CASSYKGGLADTQYF

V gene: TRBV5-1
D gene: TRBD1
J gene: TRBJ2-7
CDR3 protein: CASSADRVLGEQYF

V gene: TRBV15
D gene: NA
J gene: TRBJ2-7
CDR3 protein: CATSRERSYEQYF

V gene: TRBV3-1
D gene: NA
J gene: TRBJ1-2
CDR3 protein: CASSQDREFTGYGYTF

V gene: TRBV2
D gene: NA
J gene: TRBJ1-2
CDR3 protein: CASSVSQSYGYTF

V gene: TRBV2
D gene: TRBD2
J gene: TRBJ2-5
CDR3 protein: CASPGLAGGETQYF

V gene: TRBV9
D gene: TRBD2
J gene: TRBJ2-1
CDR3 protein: CASSATAGTSGGGYNEQFF

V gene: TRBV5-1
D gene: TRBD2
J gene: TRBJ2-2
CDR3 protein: CASSPLIAGDAGELFF

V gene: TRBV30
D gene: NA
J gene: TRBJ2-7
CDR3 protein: CAWTPLGSSYEQYF

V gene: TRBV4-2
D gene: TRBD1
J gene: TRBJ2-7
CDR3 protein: CASSVQGAAYEQYF

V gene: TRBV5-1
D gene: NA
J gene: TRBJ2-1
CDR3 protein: CASSLGAGVLGEQFF

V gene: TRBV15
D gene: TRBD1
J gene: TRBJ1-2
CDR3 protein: CATSRDLGQGVEGYTF

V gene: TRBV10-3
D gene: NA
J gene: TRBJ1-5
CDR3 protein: CAISESRGADDQPQHF

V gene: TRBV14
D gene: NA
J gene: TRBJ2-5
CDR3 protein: CVSSQLGETQYF

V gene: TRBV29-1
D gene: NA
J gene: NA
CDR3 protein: CSVRTDKNIQYF

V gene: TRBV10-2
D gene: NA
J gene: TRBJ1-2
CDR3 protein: CASSESRLGNYGYTF

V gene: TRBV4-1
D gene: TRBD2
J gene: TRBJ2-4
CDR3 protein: CASSQVEGVNVTSGENIQYF

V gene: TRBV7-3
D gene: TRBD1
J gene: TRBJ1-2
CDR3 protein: CASSPDRYTPCTF

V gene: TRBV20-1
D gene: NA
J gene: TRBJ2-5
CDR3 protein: CSAMILQETQYF

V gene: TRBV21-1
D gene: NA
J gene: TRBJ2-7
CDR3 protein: CASSKGEQGYEQYF